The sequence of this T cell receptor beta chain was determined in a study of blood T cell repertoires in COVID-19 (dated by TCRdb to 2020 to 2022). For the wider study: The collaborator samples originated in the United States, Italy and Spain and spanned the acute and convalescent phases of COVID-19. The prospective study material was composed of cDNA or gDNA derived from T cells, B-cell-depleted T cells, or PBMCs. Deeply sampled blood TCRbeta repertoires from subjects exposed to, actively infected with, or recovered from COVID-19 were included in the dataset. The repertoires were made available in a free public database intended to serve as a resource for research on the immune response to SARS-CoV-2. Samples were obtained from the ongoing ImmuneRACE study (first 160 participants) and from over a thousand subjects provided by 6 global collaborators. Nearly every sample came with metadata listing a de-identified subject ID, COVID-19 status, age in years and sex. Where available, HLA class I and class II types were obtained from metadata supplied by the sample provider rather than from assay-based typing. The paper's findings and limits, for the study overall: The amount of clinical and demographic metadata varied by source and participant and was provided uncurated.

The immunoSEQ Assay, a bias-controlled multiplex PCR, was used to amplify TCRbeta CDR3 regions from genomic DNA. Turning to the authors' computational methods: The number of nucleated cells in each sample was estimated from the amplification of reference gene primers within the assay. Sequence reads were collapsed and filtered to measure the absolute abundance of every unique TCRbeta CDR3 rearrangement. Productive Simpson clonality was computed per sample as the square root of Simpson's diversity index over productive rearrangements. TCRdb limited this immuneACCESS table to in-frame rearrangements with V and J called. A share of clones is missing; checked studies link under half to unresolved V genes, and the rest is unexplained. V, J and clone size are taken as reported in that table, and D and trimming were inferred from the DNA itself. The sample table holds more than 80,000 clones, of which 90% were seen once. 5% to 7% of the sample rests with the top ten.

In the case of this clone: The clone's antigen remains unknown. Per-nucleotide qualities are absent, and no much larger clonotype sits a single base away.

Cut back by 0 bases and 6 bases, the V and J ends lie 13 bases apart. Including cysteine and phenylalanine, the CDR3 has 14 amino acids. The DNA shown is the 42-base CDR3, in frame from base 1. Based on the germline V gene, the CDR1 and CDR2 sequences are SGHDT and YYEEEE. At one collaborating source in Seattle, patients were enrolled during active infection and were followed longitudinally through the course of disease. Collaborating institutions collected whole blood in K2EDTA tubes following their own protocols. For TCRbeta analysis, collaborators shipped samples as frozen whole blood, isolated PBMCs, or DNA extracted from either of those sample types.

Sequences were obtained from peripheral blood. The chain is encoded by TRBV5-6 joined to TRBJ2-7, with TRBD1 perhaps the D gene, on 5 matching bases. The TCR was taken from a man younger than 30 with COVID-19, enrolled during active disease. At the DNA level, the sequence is TGTGCCAGCAGCTTGGAAGGGGCCCTCGGCGAGCAGTACTTC. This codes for CASSLEGALGEQYF.